The sample holds many counts of the clone carrying this T cell receptor (beta chain). Its antigen is still unknown. The investigators reverse transcribed all of the isolated RNA, so they sequenced expressed TCRB transcripts. TCRdb keeps only in-frame clones here, not all; method: immunoSEQ multiplex PCR. The sample comprises hundreds of thousands of clones, 8% to 13% of which are singletons, and around 0.015% rests with the top ten. The data derive from a study of beta chain features in type 1 diabetes. Study-level points and caveats: Relative to healthy donors, patients appeared to have naive, central memory and Treg TCRB repertoires that were more similar.

The receptor comes from a woman aged 25 to 39 in good health. The sample taken for sequencing was naive CD4+ T cells from blood.

In DNA, the CDR3 is TGCAGCGTCAAAGGACTCAAGAACACTGAAGCTTTCTTT. Protein sequence: CSVKGLKNTEAFF. The chain links TRBV29-1 to TRBJ1-1, with D uncertain. The germline V gene has CDR1 SQVTM and CDR2 ANQGSEA. The CDR3 runs to 13 residues. V gave up 6 bases and J gave up 1 base, with 12 bases separating them.